These 18 T cell receptor beta chains were all obtained from the same sample, sequenced in a study of cytomegalovirus exposure and HLA in healthy donors. The primer mix had 60 Vbeta and 13 Jbeta primers. Profiling relied on immunoSEQ multiplex PCR, and the TCRdb table lists in-frame clones only, not all of them. The sample yields tens of thousands of clones, 79% seen once. The sample consisted of PBMCs. The receptors originated from a woman younger than 45 in good health and CMV-seronegative.

This clone has a handful of counts. The CDR3 is CASSPGTGGNQPQHF. In DNA form, the CDR3 reads TGTGCCAGCAGCCCCGGGACAGGGGGCAATCAGCCCCAGCATTTT. This chain joins TRBV6-5 and TRBJ1-5, with 10 nucleotides matching TRBD1. The CDR3 has 15 amino acids. With V trimmed by 6 bases and J by 2 bases, 4 bases remained unmatched. Germline V gene sequence: CDR1 MNHEY, CDR2 SVGAGI.

The J gene is TRBJ1-6, the V gene TRBV7-2; no firm D call. Germline CDR1 reads SGHTA; CDR2 reads FQGNSA. This CDR3 is built from 16 residues. Trimming removed 5 bases from V and 3 bases from J, with 14 bases in between. The CDR3 reads CASSIPPGDYNSPLHF. DNA of the CDR3: TGTGCCAGCAGCATACCCCCGGGAGACTATAATTCACCCCTCCACTTT.

The chain uses TRBV5-1 and TRBJ1-5; TRBD1 aligns across 7 bases. V dropped 3 bases and J dropped 3; count of bases not matched to a gene: 6. Per the germline V gene, CDR1 is SGHRS and CDR2 is YFSETQ. The CDR3 is 15 amino acids. The CDR3: CASSYTGDLNQPQHF. In DNA form, the CDR3 reads TGCGCCAGCAGCTATACAGGGGATCTCAATCAGCCCCAGCATTTT.

This sequence joins TRBV20-1 and TRBJ1-4; no firm D call. This CDR3 has 10 amino acids. CDR1 DFQATT and CDR2 SNEGSKA come from the germline V gene (reference sequence). The CDR3 DNA sequence: TGCAGCCTGAGAGGAGAAAAACTGTTTTTT. As protein: CSLRGEKLFF.

A word on this clone: Germline and junction disagree at one end, which may indicate a read error. The rearrangement uses TRBV15 and TRBJ2-3; no clear D gene. The CDR3 has 16 residues. Germline CDR1 LNHNV, CDR2 YYDKDF (reference sequence). CDR3 protein: CATSGESYLAADTQYF. CDR3 bases: TGTGCCACCAGCGGAGAGTCCTATCTTGCGGCAGATACGCAGTATTTT.

The chain uses TRBV7-2 and TRBJ1-6; TRBD1 might be the D (5 bases). The CDR3 contains 18 residues. Germline V gives CDR1 SGHTA, CDR2 FQGNSA. Trimming stripped 2 bases from V and 0 bases from J, with 14 bases between. The CDR3 loop is CASSLQGAGSSYNSPLHF. The CDR3 DNA reads as TGTGCCAGCAGCTTACAAGGGGCGGGGAGCTCCTATAATTCACCCCTCCACTTT.

The CDR3 sequence: CASSRANGGNEQFF. CDR3 nucleotide sequence: TGCGCCAGCAGCCGAGCAAACGGAGGCAATGAGCAGTTCTTC. The chain combines TRBV5-1 with TRBJ2-1; a weak D match, TRBD2 (5 bases). The CDR3 covers 14 residues. V dropped 4 bases and J dropped 6 bases, with 14 bases sitting between them. Germline CDR1 reads SGHRS; CDR2 reads YFSETQ.

The rearrangement links TRBV7-8 to TRBJ1-1; possible D gene TRBD1, 5 bases. Trimming took off 5 bases at V and 0 bases at J, with 19 bases between the two ends. The CDR3 extends over 17 amino acids. CDR1 is SGHVS and CDR2 is FQNEAQ in the germline V gene. CDR3 nucleotides: TGTGCCAGCAGCCTCCGGGGGGGGAATCGCATGAACACTGAAGCTTTCTTT. Residues: CASSLRGGNRMNTEAFF.

This rearrangement joins TRBV11-3 to TRBJ2-3; TRBD2 matches at 7 bases. V shed 3 bases and J 3 bases; nucleotides not matched to a gene: 9. CDR3 length: 16 amino acids. Germline-derived CDR1 and CDR2 are SGHNT and YENEEA. DNA of the CDR3: TGTGCCAGCAGCTTCTCGGGAGGAGGGCTAACAGATACGCAGTATTTT. This encodes CASSFSGGGLTDTQYF.

The chain employs TRBV6-5 and TRBJ2-5, with TRBD1 identical over 7 bases. V lost 11 bases to trimming and J lost 5 bases; unmatched junction nucleotides: 8. The CDR3 sequence is 12 residues long. Germline V CDR1 and CDR2: MNHEY, SVGAGI. CDR3 amino acids: CAAGGFRETQYF. Here the CDR3 DNA reads TGTGCCGCAGGGGGTTTTCGGGAGACCCAGTACTTC.

V usage is TRBV6-5 and J usage is TRBJ1-1; 7 bases agree with TRBD1. Germline CDR1 and CDR2: MNHEY and SVGAGI. This CDR3 is built from 14 residues. The junction had 15 bases not matched to a gene; V was cut back by 7 bases and J by 10 bases. CDR3 nucleotides: TGTGCCAGCATTCCAAAAAGCAGGGGGGCCGGAGCTTTCTTT. The encoded protein is CASIPKSRGAGAFF.

The V and J genes are TRBV5-6 and TRBJ1-4; D call uncertain. The CDR3 extends over 14 amino acids. Trimming cost V 0 bases and J 8 bases, with 11 bases left between them. The germline gives CDR1 SGHDT, CDR2 YYEEEE. CDR3 in amino acids: CASSLAPPQEKLFF. The CDR3 bases are TGTGCCAGCAGCTTGGCACCACCCCAGGAAAAACTGTTTTTT.

As DNA, the CDR3 is TGTGCCAGCAGCTTAGAGCGGCAATATGGCTACACCTTC. The encoded protein is CASSLERQYGYTF. This chain joins TRBV7-9 and TRBJ1-2, with no clear D. The CDR3 is 13 residues long. The ends were cut back, 1 base at V and 5 bases at J, with 8 bases in the middle. The germline V gene has CDR1 SEHNR and CDR2 FQNEAQ (reference sequence).

The V and J genes are TRBV2 and TRBJ2-7; 11 bases are a match to TRBD2. V lost 6 bases to trimming and J lost 2 bases; unmatched junction nucleotides: 9. Germline V CDR1 and CDR2: SNHLY, FYNNEI. The CDR3 totals 16 residues. The CDR3 DNA follows: TGTGCCAGCAGGGACTTATTAGCGGGGGGGACCTACGAGCAGTACTTC. This codes for CASRDLLAGGTYEQYF.

This chain uses TRBV7-2 with TRBJ1-4; D perhaps matches TRBD1 (5 bases). Germline V gene sequence: CDR1 SGHTA, CDR2 FQGNSA. The CDR3 contains 12 residues. The V and J ends lost 6 bases and 15 bases respectively, with 17 bases between them. The CDR3 nucleotides read TGTGCCAGCAGTCCTCCCGGCGGAGGGGTGTTTTTT. Translated: CASSPPGGGVFF.

The chain is built from TRBV5-1 and TRBJ1-1; 7 nucleotides match TRBD1. The CDR3 is made up of 14 amino acids. The trim removed 2 bases at V and 3 bases at J, leaving 4 bases unmatched. Germline CDR1 reads SGHRS; CDR2 reads YFSETQ. In nucleotides, the CDR3 is TGCGCCAGCAGCTTACGGGACAGTCACACTGAAGCTTTCTTT. Encoded protein: CASSLRDSHTEAFF.

The CDR3 spells CASSPPEGTEAFF. DNA for the CDR3: TGTGCCAGCAGCCCCCCCGAGGGCACTGAAGCTTTCTTT. The chain combines TRBV4-2 with TRBJ1-1; no firm D call. CDR1 is LGHNA and CDR2 is YNFKEQ in the germline V gene. This CDR3 has 13 amino acids. V shed 4 bases and J shed 4 bases, with 10 bases lying between them.

This clone was recorded a few times. The chain is built from TRBV10-3 and TRBJ2-1; 9 nucleotides match TRBD2. This CDR3 is 15 amino acids long. J lost 6 bases, V lost 6 bases, and 9 bases had no gene match. Germline CDR1 ENHRY, CDR2 SYGVKD. The CDR3 DNA is TGTGCCATCAGCATAGCCGGGACTAGCAGCAATGAGCAGTTCTTC. Encoded protein: CAISIAGTSSNEQFF.